The clone carrying this TCR beta chain has only a few counts. A junction boundary mismatches the germline segment, possibly from a read error. TCR cDNA molecules were tagged individually, and each one carried a unique molecular identifier. TCRdb reanalysed the 5' RACE reads using MiXCR and keeps one entry per CDR3 protein. The sample lists roughly 120,000 distinct CDR3 sequences, 9% to 15% occurring once. This sample is drawn from a study of spatial heterogeneity in lung cancer. Study as a whole: The donors comprised about 70 untreated early-stage non-small cell lung cancer patients. Detection consistently yielded more beta chains than alpha chains. Sequencing covered available follow-up PBMC samples collected a median of about two years after resection.

This CDR3 contains 16 residues. Germline V lookup: CDR1 SGHNT, CDR2 YYREEE (reference sequence). Time point here: blood at routine non-recurrence follow-up after resection. Whole RNA came from tumor, nontumor lung or frozen PBMC and was sequenced without being sorted. The chain uses TRBV5-4 and TRBJ2-1, with 11 bases lining up with TRBD2. This material consisted of PBMCs, taken at follow-up. The receptor was derived from a male donor with early-stage non-small cell lung cancer. Here the CDR3 reads CASSFGMTSGVNAQFF. In DNA form, the CDR3 reads TGTGCCAGCAGCTTTGGGATGACTAGCGGGGTAAATGCGCAGTTCTTC. Looking up the rest from reference TRBV5-4 and TRBJ2-1 gives the full variable domain: ETGVTQSPTHLIKTRGQQVTLRCSSQSGHNTVSWYQQALGQGPQFIFQYYREEENGRGNFPPRFSGLQFPNYSSELNVNALELDDSALYLCASSFGMTSGVNAQFFGPGTRLTVL.